One sample yielded the 8 T cell receptor beta chains listed below, sequenced in a study of post-analysis software for immune sequencing data. The TCR beta cDNA libraries contained unique molecular identifiers. TCRdb reanalysed the PCR reads using MiXCR and keeps one entry per CDR3 protein. The repertoire holds 160,000 or so distinct CDR3 sequences, with about 36% as singletons. The sequenced sample was blood, obtained after autologous hematopoietic stem cell transplantation. Every receptor here comes from a girl between 5 and 17 years old with multiple sclerosis.

This clonotype was recorded at least ten times. The chain employs TRBV5-4 and TRBJ2-7; 11 bases are shared with TRBD2. Germline CDR1 and CDR2: SGHNT and YYREEE (reference sequence). CDR3 size: 14 residues. Trimming took 4 bases from V and 5 from J; bases not matched to a gene: 5. The CDR3 coding sequence is TGTGCCAGCAGCCAACTAGCGGGAGAGGACGAGCAGTACTTC. As protein: CASSQLAGEDEQYF. Based on the CDR3 plus reference TRBV5-4 and TRBJ2-7, the full variable domain is ETGVTQSPTHLIKTRGQQVTLRCSSQSGHNTVSWYQQALGQGPQFIFQYYREEENGRGNFPPRFSGLQFPNYSSELNVNALELDDSALYLCASSQLAGEDEQYFGPGTRLTVT.

This chain links TRBV20-1 with TRBJ2-3; TRBD2 matches at 9 bases. This CDR3 comprises 16 residues. V was clipped by 1 base and J by 5 bases; unmatched bases: 10. Germline V gene sequence: CDR1 DFQATT, CDR2 SNEGSKA (reference sequence). CDR3 in amino acids: CSARGGIAGVQDTQYF. For the CDR3, the DNA is TGCAGTGCTAGAGGGGGGATAGCGGGAGTCCAAGATACGCAGTATTTT.

The V call is TRBV28, the J call TRBJ2-7; D is uncertain. CDR3 length equals 12 residues. Germline V lookup: CDR1 MDHEN, CDR2 SYDVKM. Trimming shortened V by 5 bases and J by 10 bases, and 15 bases separated the two germline ends. The CDR3 reads CASSNLISGQYF. CDR3 coding DNA: TGTGCCAGCAGTAATCTGATTAGTGGACAGTACTTC.

This clonotype was picked up a small number of times. The chain has TRBV6-2 or TRBV6-3 and TRBJ2-1; 7 positions match TRBD2. Germline CDR1 reads MNHEY; CDR2 reads SVGEGT. This CDR3 comprises 14 residues. The trim removed 8 bases at V and 5 bases at J, leaving 9 bases unmatched. The CDR3 bases are TGTGCCAGCGTCCCTAGCGGAAGCCACAATGAGCAGTTCTTC. This encodes CASVPSGSHNEQFF.

This clonotype was seen ten or more times. The genes are TRBV7-2 and TRBJ2-3; 12 bases match TRBD2. The CDR3 covers 17 residues. The germline gives CDR1 SGHTA, CDR2 FQGNSA. V trimming: 4 bases; J trimming: 1 base; junction bases outside the gene matches: 6. CDR3 sequence reads: CASSSYPSGRGTDTQYF. CDR3 coding DNA: TGTGCCAGCAGCTCATACCCTAGCGGGAGGGGCACAGATACGCAGTATTTT.

In this sample, this clonotype turned up many times. The chain employs TRBV27 and TRBJ1-5; D unresolved. This CDR3 is built from 15 residues. V shed 4 bases and J shed 1 base, with 11 bases lying between them. Per the germline V gene, CDR1 is MNHEY and CDR2 is SMNVEV (reference sequence). The CDR3: CASSWSQDSNQPQHF. The DNA for the CDR3 is TGTGCCAGCAGTTGGTCTCAGGACAGCAATCAGCCCCAGCATTTT.

V and J are TRBV4-2 and TRBJ1-1, with 8 bases fitting TRBD1. Germline-derived CDR1 and CDR2 are LGHNA and YNFKEQ. With V trimmed by 0 bases and J by 1 base, 4 bases remained unmatched. The CDR3 totals 16 residues. For the CDR3, the DNA is TGTGCCAGCAGCCAAGATACAGGACAGGGGAACACTGAAGCTTTCTTT. This encodes CASSQDTGQGNTEAFF.

With regard to this clonotype: The CDR3 end shows no conserved phenylalanine or tryptophan, and so a read error is likely. V and J are TRBV18 and TRBJ2-4, with D unclear. The J call may be mistaken, given a closer DNA end match to TRBJ2-7. The CDR3 has 11 amino acids. From germline, CDR1 is KGHSH and CDR2 LQKENI. The CDR3 coding sequence is TGTGCCAGCTCACCGGGATACGAGCAGTACTGC. It yields the protein CASSPGYEQYC.